This T cell receptor beta chain was sequenced for a study of blood T cell repertoires in COVID-19. TCRdb's copy holds only in-frame clones and misses some; the assay was immunoSEQ multiplex PCR. The repertoire holds about 180,000 clones, with 70% to 80% as singletons. This clone was detected ten times or more. Participant age was 18 to 89 years, and participants resided in 24 US areas. Participants reported their clinical history, and cohort assignment relied on those reports. Contact with a PCR-confirmed or clinician-diagnosed COVID-19 case occurred within 2 weeks of entry. This CDR3 comprises 15 residues. Trimming removed 2 bases from V and 3 bases from J; junction bases left unmatched: 7. Germline lookup yields CDR1 SGHNT and CDR2 YENEEA.

Sequenced material: PBMCs or T cells enriched from blood (not recorded which). The gene calls are TRBV11-3 and TRBJ2-7; 7 nucleotides agree with TRBD1. The TCR comes from a man aged 55 to 70 who had been exposed to COVID-19. The CDR3 is CASSLSTGVSYEQYF. CDR3 nucleotides: TGTGCCAGCAGCTTATCAACAGGGGTCAGCTACGAGCAGTACTTC.